Below, 7 T cell receptor beta chains from the same sample are listed, as sequenced in a study of blood T cell repertoires in COVID-19. Profiling relied on immunoSEQ multiplex PCR, and the TCRdb table lists in-frame clones only, not all of them. The table has some 250,000 clones, over 75% seen once. The sequenced sample was peripheral blood. The source of these receptors is a man younger than 45 who had recovered from COVID-19.

The rearrangement links TRBV19 to TRBJ2-4; 7 bases agree with TRBD1. Trimming at V came to 8 bases and at J to 1 base, leaving 14 bases not matched to a gene. Germline assignment: CDR1 LNHDA and CDR2 SQIVND (reference sequence). This CDR3 is built from 17 residues. The CDR3 bases are TGTGCCAGTGGGCTCGTTTCCAGGGGGTCGGCCAAAAACATTCAGTACTTC. Its translation is CASGLVSRGSAKNIQYF.

The chain has TRBV4-1 and TRBJ2-2, with 9 bases lining up with TRBD1. This CDR3 contains 14 residues. The V and J ends lost 4 bases and 6 bases, in that order; junction bases with no gene match: 3. Germline CDR1 reads MGHRA; CDR2 reads YSYEKL. The CDR3 protein is CASSPRDRAGELFF. DNA of the CDR3: TGCGCCAGCAGCCCGAGGGACAGGGCCGGGGAGCTGTTTTTT.

The J gene is TRBJ1-2, the V gene TRBV5-1; TRBD1 agrees at 8 bases. The CDR3 loop spans 13 amino acids. Germline CDR1 SGHRS, CDR2 YFSETQ. J was trimmed by 8 bases and V by 4 bases; bases with no gene match: 7. The CDR3 DNA follows: TGCGCCAGCAGCCCTGGACAGGGAATAGGCTACACCTTC. The encoded protein is CASSPGQGIGYTF.

This chain links TRBV9 with TRBJ2-3; 10 nucleotides line up with TRBD2. Per germline, CDR1 SGDLS and CDR2 YYNGEE. The J segment lost 7 bases and the V segment lost 0 bases, leaving 8 bases of the junction unmatched. The length of the CDR3 is 16 residues. CDR3 coding DNA: TGTGCCAGCAGCGTAGGGTATATTAGCGGGGGGAATACGCAGTATTTT. Translated: CASSVGYISGGNTQYF. Supplemented by reference TRBV9 and TRBJ2-3, the full variable domain reads DSGVTQTPKHLITATGQRVTLRCSPRSGDLSVYWYQQSLDQGLQFLIQYYNGEERAKGNILERFSAQQFPDLHSELNLSSLELGDSALYFCASSVGYISGGNTQYFGPGTRLTVL.

The rearrangement uses TRBV3-1 (or the pseudogene TRBV3-2) and TRBJ1-6; tentatively, D is TRBD1 (5 bases). The germline V and J ends were trimmed by 0 bases and 3 bases, with 12 bases remaining between them. Germline V gene sequence: CDR1 LGHDT, CDR2 YNNKEL (reference sequence). The CDR3 has 17 amino acids. CDR3 in DNA: TGTGCCAGCAGCCAAGATCCTTCGGGGGACTATAATTCACCCCTCCACTTT. Residues: CASSQDPSGDYNSPLHF.

This rearrangement joins TRBV19 to TRBJ2-3; unclear D gene. In germline, CDR1 is LNHDA, CDR2 SQIVND (reference sequence). CDR3 length: 13 residues. V lost 3 bases to trimming and J lost 5 bases, with 9 bases between them. The CDR3 here is CASSIGGRDTQYF. CDR3 coding DNA: TGTGCCAGTAGTATCGGCGGCCGAGATACGCAGTATTTT.

This clone came up once. The chain uses TRBV5-1 and TRBJ2-7; D may be TRBD2 (5 bases). V was cut by 4 bases and J by 6 bases, with 17 bases left in between. This CDR3 is built from 14 residues. Germline CDR1 is SGHRS and CDR2 is YFSETQ. CDR3 region: CASSQVPGNGEQYV. The DNA for the CDR3 is TGCGCCAGCAGCCAAGTGCCCGGGAACGGCGAGCAGTACGTC.